This T cell receptor (beta chain) came from a study of cytomegalovirus exposure and HLA in healthy donors. The PCR had 60 Vbeta and 13 Jbeta primers. Generated by immunoSEQ multiplex PCR, the TCRdb table keeps only in-frame clones and is missing some. The sample has approximately 190,000 clones, around 82% seen once. V lost 0 bases and J 12 bases, leaving 26 bases between the germline ends. CDR1 is SGHVS, CDR2 FNYEAQ, per germline. This CDR3 has 18 residues. Specimen: PBMCs. The chain uses TRBV7-6 and TRBJ1-4, with unresolved D. The receptor comes from a woman aged 25 to 39 in good health and CMV-seropositive. DNA of the CDR3: TGTGCCAGCAGCTTAGCGCCGATGGGCCTAATGGGTGGAGCGGAACTGTTTTTT. It is translated as CASSLAPMGLMGGAELFF.